This TCR beta chain appears in the sequencing data of a study of early T cells in non-severe SARS-CoV-2 infection (dated by TCRdb to the early 2020s). About the study as a whole: Because TCR sequencing relied on bulk RNA taken from unsorted whole blood, pairing of alpha and beta chains was not possible.

The library relied on 5' RACE. Sequencing relied on a NextSeq 500. The TCR library protocol attached unique molecular identifiers to individual cDNA molecules to correct for sequencing error and PCR bias. Both TCR alpha and beta chains were sequenced, and tight co-correlation was observed between alpha and beta sequence abundances in each sample. As for the original processing: Decombinator V4 was used to annotate the V gene, J gene and CDR3 of the TCR sequences. Expanded TCRs were defined as changing significantly between any two time points under a Poisson model with p below 0.0001. TCR abundances were normalised to the total number of TCRs sequenced per sample and were expressed as counts per million. TRAV1-2 paired with TRAJ12, TRAJ20 or TRAJ33 defined MAIT TCRs, while TRAV10 paired with TRAJ18 defined iNKT TCRs. VDJdb, accessed 1 November 2021, was searched for CMV, EBV and SARS-CoV-2 annotated TCRs, excluding TCRs annotated for multiple antigens. TCRdb reanalyzed the raw reads on its own, using fastp at Q25 for trimming and MiXCR for clone calling, and kept in-frame beta chains. Rows with a matching CDR3 protein are joined into one entry that keeps the most common DNA and genes. TCRdb assigned the V and J calls; the authors' analysis was not used. Counted in this sample were just under 65,000 distinct CDR3 sequences; 4.5% to 7.5% of them appeared once. Clones ranked in the top ten supply less than 3.5% of the sample.

This was a case-control study nested in a cohort of healthcare workers in London, UK, who had nasopharyngeal swab PCR tests and blood samples taken every week. Healthcare workers were recruited between 23 and 31 March 2020, during the week of the UK lockdown, and were followed weekly for up to roughly 16 weeks. Its CDR3 holds 11 amino acids, cysteine through phenylalanine. Kept here is only the CDR3 DNA, which spans 33 bases and is read in frame from base 1. The germline V gene (reference sequence) specifies DFQATT as CDR1 and SNEGSKA as CDR2. V is reduced by 3 bases and J by 6 bases, leaving a spacing of 6 bases between them. What the authors observed across the whole study: Matching against VDJdb was skewed toward anti-spike CD8 responses, likely underestimated virus-specific expansions, and missed private and CD4 specificities.

Points on this clonotype: Its recognized antigen is unknown. There are no base qualities to consult, and no much larger clone falls within one base.

The receptor was isolated from an adult who was a healthcare worker with PCR-confirmed SARS-CoV-2 infection or an uninfected control (not recorded which). The source was whole blood, collected at baseline. The V gene is TRBV20-1 and the J gene is TRBJ2-1, with the D gene not clear enough to name. The nucleotides read TGCAGTGCTAGTATGGGCAATGAGCAGTTCTTC. Translated, this is CSASMGNEQFF.